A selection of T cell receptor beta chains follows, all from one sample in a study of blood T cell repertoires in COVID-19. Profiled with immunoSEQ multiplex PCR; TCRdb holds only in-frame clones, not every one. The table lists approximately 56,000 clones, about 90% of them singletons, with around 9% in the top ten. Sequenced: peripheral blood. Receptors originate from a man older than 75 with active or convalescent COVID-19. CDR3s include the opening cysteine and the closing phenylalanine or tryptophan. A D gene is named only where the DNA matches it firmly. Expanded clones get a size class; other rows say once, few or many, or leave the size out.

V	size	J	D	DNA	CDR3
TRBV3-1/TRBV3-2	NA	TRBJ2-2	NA	TGTGCCAGCAGCCACTCTAGTATCGGGGGGCCGAACACCGGGGAGCTGTTTTTT	CASSHSSIGGPNTGELFF
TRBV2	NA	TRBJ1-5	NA	TGTGCCAGCACCGAACGGCCTGGGCGCAATCAGCCCCAGCATTTT	CASTERPGRNQPQHF
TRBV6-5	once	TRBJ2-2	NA	TGTGCCAGCAGGGTAAAGAGCGGGGAGCTGTTTTTT	CASRVKSGELFF
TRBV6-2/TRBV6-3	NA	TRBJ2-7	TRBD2	TGTGCCAGCAGTCCAATGCAGCGGGAGTATCACGAGCAGTACTTC	CASSPMQREYHEQYF
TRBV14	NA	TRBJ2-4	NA	TGTGCCAGCAGCCAAGAGCGAGCCAAAAACATTCAGTACTTC	CASSQERAKNIQYF
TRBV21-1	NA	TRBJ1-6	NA	TGTGCCAGCAGCTCAAGAGGGGGCAGGGACTCACCCCTCCACTTT	CASSSRGGRDSPLHF
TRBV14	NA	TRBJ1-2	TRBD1	TGTGCCAGCAGCCAGGGACAGGACTATGGCTACACCTTC	CASSQGQDYGYTF
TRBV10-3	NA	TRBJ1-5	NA	TGTGCCATCAGTGACCTTGAGGGTTGGCCCCAGCATTTT	CAISDLEGWPQHF
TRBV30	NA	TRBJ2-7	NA	TGTGCCTGCTTCAGGAGTCTAGCGTCGGACGAGCAGTACTTC	CACFRSLASDEQYF
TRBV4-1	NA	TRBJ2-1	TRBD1	TGCGCCAGCAGCCCGGGGACAGTCTCCTACAATGAGCAGTTCTTC	CASSPGTVSYNEQFF
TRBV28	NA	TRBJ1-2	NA	TGTGCCAGCCGCCCCCAGGGGTCCTATGGCTACACCTTC	CASRPQGSYGYTF
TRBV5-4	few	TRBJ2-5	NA	TGTGCCAGCAGCTTGGCTAGTGGGCAAGAGACCCAGTACTTC	CASSLASGQETQYF
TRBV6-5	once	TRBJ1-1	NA	TGTGCCAGCAGGGACAACAGGGAAAGCACTGAAGCTTTCTTT	CASRDNRESTEAFF
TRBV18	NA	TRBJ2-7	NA	TGTGCCAGCTCACCGGGGGGTTCATACTACGAGCAGTACTTC	CASSPGGSYYEQYF
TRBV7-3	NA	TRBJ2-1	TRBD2	TGTGCCAGCAGCCTCCCGGGGGGGGTTTTCAATGAGCAGTTCTTC	CASSLPGGVFNEQFF
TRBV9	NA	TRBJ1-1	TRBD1	TGTGCCAGCAGCGCTCGGATTTCAGGGGGCACTGAAGCTTTCTTT	CASSARISGGTEAFF
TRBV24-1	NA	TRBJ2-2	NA	TGTGCCTCCAGCTCATGGGGGGAGAAGGACACCGGGGAGCTGTTTTTT	CASSSWGEKDTGELFF
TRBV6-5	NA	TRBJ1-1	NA	TGTGCCAGCAGTTACTCGGGGAGCGGGGGCTATGAAGCTTTCTTT	CASSYSGSGGYEAFF
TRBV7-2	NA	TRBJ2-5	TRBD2	TGTGCCAGCAGCTTAGACGCGGGGGGTGAAGAGACCCAGTACTTC	CASSLDAGGEETQYF
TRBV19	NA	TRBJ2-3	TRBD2	TGTGCCAGTAGTTCGGGACTAGCGGGGTTCACAGATACGCAGTATTTT	CASSSGLAGFTDTQYF
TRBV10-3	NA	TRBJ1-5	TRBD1	TGTGCCATCAGTGGGACAGGTGATCAGCCCCAGCATTTT	CAISGTGDQPQHF
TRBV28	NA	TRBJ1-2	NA	TGTGCCAGCGTAGGGGGAATAAACTATGGCTACACCTTC	CASVGGINYGYTF
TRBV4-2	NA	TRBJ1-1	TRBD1	TGTGCCAGCAGCCAAGGACAGGGCAACACTGAAGCTTTCTTT	CASSQGQGNTEAFF
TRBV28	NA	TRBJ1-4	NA	TGTGCCAGCAACACTGGGGGGGCAACTAATGAAAAACTGTTTTTT	CASNTGGATNEKLFF
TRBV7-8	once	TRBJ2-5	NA	TGTGCCAGCAGCCGACAGGTAGAAGAGACCCAGTACTTC	CASSRQVEETQYF
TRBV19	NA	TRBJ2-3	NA	TGTGCCAGTAGTATGGCGGGGGCCGGGGATACGCAGTATTTT	CASSMAGAGDTQYF
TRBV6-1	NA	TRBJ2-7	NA	TGTGCCAGCAGTGATCTTCCGGGTGCCGAGCAGTACTTC	CASSDLPGAEQYF
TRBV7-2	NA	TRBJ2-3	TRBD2	TGTGCCAGCAGCTTAAGACCTAGCGGGGGGGCCGCAGATACGCAGTATTTT	CASSLRPSGGAADTQYF
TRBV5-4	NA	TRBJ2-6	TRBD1	TGTGCCAGCTCCCCCGGACAGGGAAACTCTGGGGCCAACGTCCTGACTTTC	CASSPGQGNSGANVLTF
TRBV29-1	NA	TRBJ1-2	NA	TGCAGCGCCGCACCAGGGACATCGGCTTATGGCTACACCTTC	CSAAPGTSAYGYTF